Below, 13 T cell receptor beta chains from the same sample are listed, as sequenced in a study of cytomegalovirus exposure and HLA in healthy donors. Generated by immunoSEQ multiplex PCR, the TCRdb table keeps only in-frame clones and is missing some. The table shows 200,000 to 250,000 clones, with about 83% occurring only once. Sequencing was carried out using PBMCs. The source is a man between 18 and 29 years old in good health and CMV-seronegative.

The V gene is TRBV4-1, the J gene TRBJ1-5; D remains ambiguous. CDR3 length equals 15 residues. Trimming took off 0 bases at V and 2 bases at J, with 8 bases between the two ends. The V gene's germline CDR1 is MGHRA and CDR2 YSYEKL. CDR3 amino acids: CASSQDSTRNQPQHF. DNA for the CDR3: TGCGCCAGCAGCCAAGATAGCACCCGCAATCAGCCCCAGCATTTT.

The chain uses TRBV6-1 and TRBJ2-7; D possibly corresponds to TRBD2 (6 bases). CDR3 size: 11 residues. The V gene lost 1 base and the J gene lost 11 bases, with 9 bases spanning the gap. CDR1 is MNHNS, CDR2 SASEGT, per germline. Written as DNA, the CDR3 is TGTGCCAGCAGTGAAGAGCCGGGGGAGTACTTC. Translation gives CASSEEPGEYF.

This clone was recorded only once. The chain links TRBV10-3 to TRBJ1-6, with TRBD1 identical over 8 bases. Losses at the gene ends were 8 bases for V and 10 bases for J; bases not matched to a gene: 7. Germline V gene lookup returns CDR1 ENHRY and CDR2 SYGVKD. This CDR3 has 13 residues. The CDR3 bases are TGTGCCATCCAGGACAGGGAGGACTCACCCCTCCACTTT. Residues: CAIQDREDSPLHF.

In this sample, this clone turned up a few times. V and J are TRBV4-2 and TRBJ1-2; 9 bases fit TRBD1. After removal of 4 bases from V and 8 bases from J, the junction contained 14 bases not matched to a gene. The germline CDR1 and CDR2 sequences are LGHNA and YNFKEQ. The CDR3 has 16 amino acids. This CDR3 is CASSLKHRDREDGYTF. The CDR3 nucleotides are TGTGCCAGCAGCCTCAAGCACCGGGACAGGGAGGACGGCTACACCTTC.

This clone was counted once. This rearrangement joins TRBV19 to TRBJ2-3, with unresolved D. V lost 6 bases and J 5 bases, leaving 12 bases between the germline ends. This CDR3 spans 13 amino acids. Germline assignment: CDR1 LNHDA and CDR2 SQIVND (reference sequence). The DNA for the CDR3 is TGTGCCAGTAGCCCCCTTCCGGGAGATACGCAGTATTTT. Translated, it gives CASSPLPGDTQYF.

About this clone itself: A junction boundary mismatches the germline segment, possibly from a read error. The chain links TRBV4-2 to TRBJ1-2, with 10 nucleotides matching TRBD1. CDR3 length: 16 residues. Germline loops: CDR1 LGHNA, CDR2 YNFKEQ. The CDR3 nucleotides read TGTGCCAGCAACCAATTAATCGGGGACAGGGGAGATGGCTACACCTTC. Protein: CASNQLIGDRGDGYTF.

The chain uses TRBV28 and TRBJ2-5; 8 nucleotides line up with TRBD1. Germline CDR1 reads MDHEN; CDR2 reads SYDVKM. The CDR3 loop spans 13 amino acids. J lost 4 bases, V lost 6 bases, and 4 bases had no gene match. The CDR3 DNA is TGTGCCAGCAGCGGACAGGGACCAGAGACCCAGTACTTC. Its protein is CASSGQGPETQYF.

The CDR3 bases are TGTGCCAGCAGCTTAGGGGACAGGGGTTTGATGTTCGAGCAGTACTTC. Amino acids: CASSLGDRGLMFEQYF. The rearrangement links TRBV7-2 to TRBJ2-7; 10 bases line up with TRBD1. CDR3 length: 16 amino acids. V lost 1 base to trimming and J lost 6 bases; unmatched junction nucleotides: 9. The germline CDR1 and CDR2 sequences are SGHTA and FQGNSA.

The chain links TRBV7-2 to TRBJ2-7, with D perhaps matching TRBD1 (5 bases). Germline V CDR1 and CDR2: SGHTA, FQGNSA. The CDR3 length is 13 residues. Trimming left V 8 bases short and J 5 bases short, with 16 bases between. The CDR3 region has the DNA TGTGCCAGCGGGGCGCCCCACTTCAACGAGCAGTACTTC. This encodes CASGAPHFNEQYF.

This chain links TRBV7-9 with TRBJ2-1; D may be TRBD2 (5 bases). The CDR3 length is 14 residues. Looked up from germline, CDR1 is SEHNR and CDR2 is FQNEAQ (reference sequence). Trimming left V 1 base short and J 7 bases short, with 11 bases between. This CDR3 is CASSLVGGPNEQFF. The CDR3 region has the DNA TGTGCCAGCAGCTTAGTGGGCGGGCCAAATGAGCAGTTCTTC.

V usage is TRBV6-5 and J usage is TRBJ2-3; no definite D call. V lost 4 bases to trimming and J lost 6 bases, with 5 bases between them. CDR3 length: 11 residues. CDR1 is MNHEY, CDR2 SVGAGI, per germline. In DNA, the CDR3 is TGTGCCAGCAGTTCCGGTGATACGCAGTATTTT. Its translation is CASSSGDTQYF.

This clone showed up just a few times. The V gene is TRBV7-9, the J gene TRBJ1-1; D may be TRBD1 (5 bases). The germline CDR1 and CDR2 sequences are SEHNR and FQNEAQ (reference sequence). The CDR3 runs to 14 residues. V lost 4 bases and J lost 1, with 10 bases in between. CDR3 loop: CASSSGGTNTEAFF. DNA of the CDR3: TGTGCCAGCAGCTCCGGGGGGACGAACACTGAAGCTTTCTTT.

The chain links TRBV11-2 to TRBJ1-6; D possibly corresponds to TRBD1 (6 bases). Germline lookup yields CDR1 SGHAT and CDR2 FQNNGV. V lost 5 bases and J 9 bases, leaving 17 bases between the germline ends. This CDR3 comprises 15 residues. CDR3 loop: CASSPAPTGSSPLHF. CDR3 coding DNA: TGTGCCAGCAGCCCGGCTCCGACAGGCAGTTCACCCCTCCACTTT.